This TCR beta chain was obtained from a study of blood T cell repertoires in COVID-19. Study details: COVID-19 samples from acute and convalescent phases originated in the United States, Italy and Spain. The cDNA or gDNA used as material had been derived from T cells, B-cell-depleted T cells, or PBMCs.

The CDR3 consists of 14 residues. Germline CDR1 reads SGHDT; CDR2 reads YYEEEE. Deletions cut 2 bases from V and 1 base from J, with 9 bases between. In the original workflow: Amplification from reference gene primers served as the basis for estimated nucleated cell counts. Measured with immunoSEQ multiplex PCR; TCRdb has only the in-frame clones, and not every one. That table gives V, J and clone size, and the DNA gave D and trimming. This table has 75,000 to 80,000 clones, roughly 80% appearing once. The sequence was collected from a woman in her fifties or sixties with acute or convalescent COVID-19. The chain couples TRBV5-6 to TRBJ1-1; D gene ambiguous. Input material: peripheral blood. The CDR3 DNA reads TGTGCCAGCAGCTTTCAGGTGGGGAACACTGAAGCTTTCTTT. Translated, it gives CASSFQVGNTEAFF.